The 8 T cell receptor beta chains below were found in one sample sequenced in a study of identical twins. MiXCR, applied by TCRdb to the 5' RACE reads, yields one record per CDR3 protein. Seen here are 450,000 or so distinct CDR3 sequences, roughly 26% observed once, and the top ten hold 2.9%. The sample also formed part of further work on T cells expressing NK-cell markers.

The source material was CD4+ T cells sorted from blood. The receptor source for this set is a woman aged 18-29 years in good health.

The CDR3: CASSLVVNTGELFF. The CDR3 region has the DNA TGTGCCAGCAGCTTGGTAGTGAACACCGGGGAGCTGTTTTTT. The gene calls are TRBV6-1 and TRBJ2-2, with D unresolved. Germline assignment: CDR1 MNHNS and CDR2 SASEGT. The CDR3 extends over 14 amino acids. Between the trimmed V and J ends, which lost 6 bases and 1 base, there was a span of 9 bases.

The chain has TRBV20-1 and TRBJ2-3; no firm D call. Trimming cost V 4 bases and J 6 bases, with 17 bases left between them. The CDR3 sequence is 14 residues long. In germline, CDR1 is DFQATT, CDR2 SNEGSKA (reference sequence). The CDR3 region has the DNA TGCAGTGCTACTTTAATAACCGGCCCGGATACGCAGTATTTT. Its protein is CSATLITGPDTQYF.

In its sample, this clonotype was seen a few times. The V gene is TRBV24-1, the J gene TRBJ1-2; perhaps TRBD1 as D (5 bases). Per germline, CDR1 KGHDR and CDR2 SFDVKD. The CDR3 covers 14 residues. Trimming removed 3 bases at V and 12 bases at J, with 19 bases between. The CDR3 region is CATSDPGTGKGDTF. For the CDR3, the DNA is TGTGCCACCAGTGATCCTGGGACCGGGAAAGGGGACACCTTC.

CDR3 DNA sequence: TGCGCCAGCAGCTGGACAGGGGAGGGGGAAAAACTGTTTTTT. Translating it yields CASSWTGEGEKLFF. The genes are TRBV4-1 and TRBJ1-4, with 9 bases matching TRBD1. The CDR3 extends over 14 amino acids. V lost 5 bases and J lost 8; bases outside the gene matches: 6. Germline V CDR1 and CDR2: MGHRA, YSYEKL.

This clonotype has just a few counts. The genes are TRBV10-1 and TRBJ2-1; 8 bases align to TRBD2. CDR3 size: 13 residues. CDR1 WNHNN and CDR2 SYGVQD come from the germline V gene (reference sequence). The V gene end was trimmed by 7 bases and the J gene end by 9 bases; junction bases not matched to a gene: 8. The CDR3 sequence is CASTETLAGEQFF. In DNA form, the CDR3 reads TGCGCCAGCACCGAGACCCTAGCGGGTGAGCAGTTCTTC.

This clonotype was counted a few times. In nucleotides, the CDR3 is TGTGCCAGCGTCCCCGTTTTTTTGGGGGCCACAGATACGCAGTATTTT. Translating gives CASVPVFLGATDTQYF. This chain uses TRBV27 with TRBJ2-3; D is possibly TRBD1 (6 bases). Germline lookup yields CDR1 MNHEY and CDR2 SMNVEV (reference sequence). Trimming left V 8 bases short and J 2 bases short, with 20 bases between. The CDR3 is made up of 16 amino acids.

This clonotype was seen a few times. The rearrangement links TRBV7-6 to TRBJ2-5, with D perhaps matching TRBD2 (7 bases). Germline CDR1 and CDR2: SGHVS and FNYEAQ. This CDR3 spans 15 amino acids. V lost 1 base and J 4 bases, leaving 13 bases between the germline ends. As DNA, the CDR3 is TGTGCCAGCAGCTTAGTCGGGGGGCGCGGAGAGACCCAGTACTTC. Residues: CASSLVGGRGETQYF.

This clonotype was picked up a small number of times. J is TRBJ2-7 and V is TRBV25-1; D uncertain. The V gene lost 5 bases and the J gene lost 0 bases, with 5 bases spanning the gap. CDR1 is MGHDK and CDR2 is SYGVNS in the germline V gene. The CDR3 consists of 12 residues. CDR3 amino acids: CASSTSSYEQYF. CDR3 sequence (DNA): TGTGCCAGCAGTACTTCCTCCTACGAGCAGTACTTC.